This entry lists 10 T cell receptor beta chains sequenced from one sample in a study of identifying expanded T cells in peripheral blood. The table came from immunoSEQ multiplex PCR; TCRdb's copy has only in-frame clones and leaves some out. The repertoire holds 100,000 to 150,000 clones, with more than 80% as singletons. Sequencing input: blood. All receptors derive from a person aged 18 to 70 in good health.

The V gene is TRBV11-2, the J gene TRBJ1-1; no clear D. Trimming pared 3 bases from V and 3 bases from J, leaving 8 bases between. The CDR3 has 13 amino acids. Germline lookup yields CDR1 SGHAT and CDR2 FQNNGV. The CDR3 spells CASSLAEYTEAFF. CDR3 nucleotides: TGTGCCAGCAGCTTGGCCGAATACACTGAAGCTTTCTTT.

The chain is built from TRBV5-5 and TRBJ2-5; weak D call: TRBD1 (6 bases). Germline V gives CDR1 SGHKS, CDR2 YYEKEE (reference sequence). The germline V and J ends were trimmed by 0 bases and 5 bases, with 8 bases remaining between them. The CDR3 consists of 13 residues. DNA for the CDR3: TGTGCCAGCAGCTTGGCAGGGGCCGAGACCCAGTACTTC. It encodes CASSLAGAETQYF.

This clone came up once. This chain uses TRBV11-3 with TRBJ1-1; no reliable D call. The CDR3 spans 15 residues. The germline CDR1 and CDR2 sequences are SGHNT and YENEEA. V was shortened by 2 bases and J by 1 base, with 11 bases between the two germline ends. The CDR3 here is CASSLRPMGNTEAFF. For the CDR3, the DNA is TGTGCCAGCAGCTTACGTCCGATGGGGAACACTGAAGCTTTCTTT.

This chain links TRBV6-5 with TRBJ2-5; no definite D call. CDR3 length equals 14 residues. The V end lost 0 bases, the J end lost 7 bases, and 12 bases lay between the germline ends. Germline V gives CDR1 MNHEY, CDR2 SVGAGI. CDR3 bases: TGTGCCAGCAGTTACTCGGCGCCTCCCGGGACCCAGTACTTC. It is translated as CASSYSAPPGTQYF.

This clone was observed a few times. The rearrangement joins TRBV7-2 to TRBJ1-2; D is uncertain. The germline V gene encodes CDR1 SGHTA and CDR2 FQGNSA. The CDR3 has 16 amino acids. V was pared by 1 base and J by 2 bases, with 14 bases between. DNA of the CDR3: TGTGCCAGCAGCTTAGGACCGGGTATGGCAAACTATGGCTACACCTTC. This gives the protein CASSLGPGMANYGYTF.

J is TRBJ1-4 and V is TRBV7-9; TRBD1 might be the D (6 bases). This CDR3 has 16 residues. Germline V gives CDR1 SEHNR, CDR2 FQNEAQ (reference sequence). Trimming cost V 1 base and J 8 bases, with 17 bases left between them. CDR3 residues: CASSLGGWGLGEKLFF. In DNA form, the CDR3 reads TGTGCCAGCAGCTTAGGAGGGTGGGGGCTTGGGGAAAAACTGTTTTTT.

The V call is TRBV9, the J call TRBJ1-1; 8 positions match TRBD1. Germline loops: CDR1 SGDLS, CDR2 YYNGEE. V lost 4 bases to trimming and J lost 3 bases; unmatched junction nucleotides: 8. The length of the CDR3 is 15 residues. The CDR3: CASSPFGQGDTEAFF. The CDR3 DNA is TGTGCCAGCAGCCCCTTCGGACAGGGTGACACTGAAGCTTTCTTT. Full variable domain (missing parts from reference TRBV9 and TRBJ1-1): DSGVTQTPKHLITATGQRVTLRCSPRSGDLSVYWYQQSLDQGLQFLIQYYNGEERAKGNILERFSAQQFPDLHSELNLSSLELGDSALYFCASSPFGQGDTEAFFGQGTRLTVV.

The chain carries TRBV9 and TRBJ2-5; tentatively, D is TRBD1 (6 bases). V lost 4 bases, J lost 6 bases, and 16 bases lay in between. The CDR3 consists of 14 residues. In germline, CDR1 is SGDLS, CDR2 YYNGEE. The CDR3 DNA reads TGTGCCAGCAGCTTCTCAGGGGCCAGGCAGACCCAGTACTTC. Translation gives CASSFSGARQTQYF.

This chain joins TRBV7-2 and TRBJ1-1; D is unclear. Per germline, CDR1 SGHTA and CDR2 FQGNSA. Trimming stripped 5 bases from V and 5 bases from J, with 12 bases between. The CDR3 consists of 13 residues. The CDR3 DNA is TGTGCCAGCAGCCTGTATGGGCTGACTGAAGCTTTCTTT. Protein: CASSLYGLTEAFF.

The chain has TRBV30 and TRBJ1-6; D remains unclear. CDR1 and CDR2 (germline): GTSNPN, SVGIG (reference sequence). This CDR3 comprises 16 residues. V was clipped by 0 bases and J by 7 bases, with 16 bases between them. The CDR3 spells CAWSVLSRQKNSPLHF. Here the CDR3 DNA reads TGTGCCTGGAGTGTACTCAGCCGTCAGAAGAATTCACCCCTCCACTTT.